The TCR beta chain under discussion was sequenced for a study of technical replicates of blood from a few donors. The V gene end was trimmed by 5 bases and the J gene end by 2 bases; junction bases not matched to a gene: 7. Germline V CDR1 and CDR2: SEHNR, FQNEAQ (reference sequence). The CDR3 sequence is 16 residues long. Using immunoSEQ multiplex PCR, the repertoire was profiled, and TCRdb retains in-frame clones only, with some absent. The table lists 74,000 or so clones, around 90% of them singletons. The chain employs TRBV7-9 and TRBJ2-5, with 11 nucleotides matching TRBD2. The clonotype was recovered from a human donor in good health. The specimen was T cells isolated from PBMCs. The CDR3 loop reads CASSRLAGPIQETQYF. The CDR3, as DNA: TGTGCCAGCAGCCGACTAGCGGGGCCAATTCAAGAGACCCAGTACTTC.